Following are 25 T cell receptor beta chains from one sample sequenced in a study of type 1 regulatory T cells. A single record per CDR3 protein comes from TCRdb applying MiXCR to the reads. The sample shows approximately 90,000 distinct CDR3 sequences, roughly 28% of them seen only once. Sequenced material: CD4+ T cells, either the whole sample or a sorted fraction (not recorded which). Receptor source: a human donor in good health.

The sample holds many counts of this clonotype. This rearrangement joins TRBV7-2 to TRBJ2-5, with D possibly called TRBD1 or TRBD2 (7 bases each). V was pared by 3 bases and J by 5 bases, with 10 bases between. CDR1 is SGHTA, CDR2 FQGNSA, per germline. The CDR3 runs to 13 residues. CDR3 amino acids: CASSFRGGETQYF. The DNA for the CDR3 is TGTGCCAGCAGCTTCAGGGGGGGGGAGACCCAGTACTTC. Full variable domain (rest looked up from reference TRBV7-2 and TRBJ2-5): GAGVSQSPSNKVTEKGKDVELRCDPISGHTALYWYRQSLGQGLEFLIYFQGNSAPDKSGLPSDRFSAERTGGSVSTLTIQRTQQEDSAVYLCASSFRGGETQYFGPGTRLLVL.

The table lists this clonotype with a few counts. The chain links TRBV20-1 to TRBJ2-2, with TRBD2 matching over 7 bases. CDR1 DFQATT and CDR2 SNEGSKA come from the germline V gene (reference sequence). CDR3 size: 12 residues. V gave up 6 bases and J gave up 6 bases; unmatched junction bases: 4. CDR3 DNA: TGCAGTGCAAACGGGAGGTCCGGGGAGCTGTTTTTT. Translating gives CSANGRSGELFF.

V and J are TRBV7-2 and TRBJ1-1, with TRBD1 as a possible D gene (5 bases). CDR3 length: 12 residues. Germline CDR1 reads SGHTA; CDR2 reads FQGNSA. V lost 1 base to trimming and J lost 11 bases, with 11 bases between them. CDR3 sequence: CASSLEGYRAFF. As DNA, the CDR3 is TGTGCCAGCAGCTTAGAGGGGTATCGGGCTTTCTTT. Complete variable domain (other parts from reference TRBV7-2 and TRBJ1-1): GAGVSQSPSNKVTEKGKDVELRCDPISGHTALYWYRQSLGQGLEFLIYFQGNSAPDKSGLPSDRFSAERTGGSVSTLTIQRTQQEDSAVYLCASSLEGYRAFFGQGTRLTVV.

J is TRBJ2-1 and V is TRBV5-1; the D is unclear. V was clipped by 0 bases and J by 4 bases, with 8 bases between them. CDR1 and CDR2 (germline): SGHRS, YFSETQ. The CDR3 covers 14 residues. CDR3 nucleotide sequence: TGCGCCAGCAGCTTGGGAGATATTTACAATGAGCAGTTCTTC. Translated: CASSLGDIYNEQFF.

V and J are TRBV20-1 and TRBJ2-7, with a weak D call TRBD1 (6 bases). V was trimmed by 7 bases and J by 2 bases, leaving 15 bases between them. Germline CDR1 DFQATT, CDR2 SNEGSKA (reference sequence). The CDR3 runs to 13 residues. The chain's CDR3 is CSVGTPDTYEQYF. The CDR3, as DNA: TGCAGTGTGGGGACACCCGATACCTACGAGCAGTACTTC.

The genes are TRBV7-8 and TRBJ1-5; no reliable D call. V was cut by 4 bases and J by 3 bases, with 7 bases left in between. From germline, CDR1 is SGHVS and CDR2 FQNEAQ. The CDR3 is made up of 13 amino acids. The CDR3 is CASSSIINQPQHF. As DNA, the CDR3 is TGTGCCAGCAGCTCCATCATCAATCAGCCCCAGCATTTT.

V usage is TRBV5-1 and J usage is TRBJ2-7; 8 bases are a match to TRBD2. The germline V gene encodes CDR1 SGHRS and CDR2 YFSETQ. The CDR3 is made up of 15 amino acids. The trim removed 0 bases at V and 1 base at J, leaving 3 bases unmatched. The CDR3, as DNA: TGCGCCAGCAGCTTGGCGGGCGGGAGGTCCTACGAGCAGTACTTC. Its translation: CASSLAGGRSYEQYF.

This clonotype has only a few counts. This rearrangement joins TRBV7-2 to TRBJ2-1; possible D gene TRBD2, 5 bases. CDR3 length equals 15 residues. Germline V gene lookup returns CDR1 SGHTA and CDR2 FQGNSA. The V end lost 5 bases, the J end lost 1 base, and 12 bases lay between the germline ends. This chain's CDR3 is CASSDQAVSYNEQFF. The CDR3 coding sequence is TGTGCCAGCAGCGATCAAGCGGTATCCTACAATGAGCAGTTCTTC.

This clonotype was detected a few times. This chain joins TRBV25-1 and TRBJ2-7; unclear D gene. Trimming left V 1 base short and J 1 base short, with 5 bases between. This CDR3 is 13 amino acids long. Germline V gene data show CDR1 as MGHDK and CDR2 as SYGVNS. The CDR3 region has the DNA TGTGCCAGCAGTGAATCCGTGTCCTACGAGCAGTACTTC. Its translation: CASSESVSYEQYF.

The chain joins TRBV7-2 to TRBJ2-5; tentatively, D is TRBD2 (6 bases). The CDR3 totals 15 residues. In germline, CDR1 is SGHTA, CDR2 FQGNSA. V dropped 1 base and J dropped 4 bases, with 13 bases sitting between them. The CDR3 loop reads CASSLGTLALETQYF. In nucleotides, the CDR3 is TGTGCCAGCAGCTTAGGCACACTAGCCTTAGAGACCCAGTACTTC.

CDR3 nucleotides: TGTGCCTGGAATACAGGGGGCCCGAGGGAGCAGTACTTC. As protein: CAWNTGGPREQYF. The rearrangement joins TRBV30 to TRBJ2-7; 9 positions match TRBD1. The CDR3 extends over 13 amino acids. CDR1 GTSNPN and CDR2 SVGIG come from the germline V gene (reference sequence). Trimming removed 4 bases from V and 7 bases from J; junction bases left unmatched: 8.

In this sample, this clonotype turned up a few times. The rearrangement links TRBV9 to TRBJ1-5, with D unclear. Per germline, CDR1 SGDLS and CDR2 YYNGEE. The CDR3 loop spans 14 amino acids. V was clipped by 6 bases and J by 5 bases, with 15 bases between them. The CDR3 protein is CASMLREAHQPQHF. The CDR3 DNA reads as TGTGCCAGCATGCTGAGGGAGGCCCATCAGCCCCAGCATTTT.

This clonotype was found a few times. The chain has TRBV11-2 and TRBJ2-7; the D is unclear. V dropped 5 bases and J dropped 2 bases, with 4 bases sitting between them. The germline CDR1 and CDR2 sequences are SGHAT and FQNNGV. CDR3 length equals 11 residues. The CDR3 loop is CASSRTYEQYF. CDR3 sequence (DNA): TGTGCCAGCAGCCGGACCTACGAGCAGTACTTC. Complete variable domain (other parts from reference TRBV11-2 and TRBJ2-7): EAGVAQSPRYKIIEKRQSVAFWCNPISGHATLYWYQQILGQGPKLLIQFQNNGVVDDSQLPKDRFSAERLKGVDSTLKIQPAKLEDSAVYLCASSRTYEQYFGPGTRLTVT.

There are a few counts of this clonotype. This chain connects TRBV5-1 to TRBJ2-7; D gene unclear. V lost 0 bases to trimming and J lost 5 bases, with 9 bases between them. Germline loops: CDR1 SGHRS, CDR2 YFSETQ. The CDR3 is 13 amino acids. In nucleotides, the CDR3 is TGCGCCAGCAGCTTGGACGGGTCGGACGAGCAGTACTTC. Its translation: CASSLDGSDEQYF.

The chain has TRBV7-3 and TRBJ2-5; 9 bases map to TRBD2. The CDR3 is made up of 16 amino acids. The germline V gene has CDR1 SGHTA and CDR2 FQGTGA. V was clipped by 5 bases and J by 4 bases; unmatched bases: 11. In DNA, the CDR3 is TGTGCCAGCAGCACCCGAACGGCGGGAGGGGCAGAGACCCAGTACTTC. It translates to CASSTRTAGGAETQYF.

This chain links TRBV19 with TRBJ2-5, with D perhaps TRBD1 (6 bases). The CDR3 covers 15 residues. V lost 3 bases and J lost 3, with 14 bases in between. Germline loops: CDR1 LNHDA, CDR2 SQIVND (reference sequence). The chain's CDR3 is CASSMTGITKETQYF. CDR3 DNA: TGTGCCAGTAGTATGACAGGAATCACCAAAGAGACCCAGTACTTC.

The chain carries TRBV28 and TRBJ2-1; no firm D call. This CDR3 contains 10 residues. V was pared by 6 bases and J by 15 bases, with 12 bases between. CDR1 and CDR2 (germline): MDHEN, SYDVKM. Here the CDR3 reads CASRNTRMFF. CDR3 nucleotides: TGTGCCAGCAGGAACACCAGAATGTTCTTC. The entire variable domain, with the rest obtained from reference TRBV28 and TRBJ2-1, is as follows: DVKVTQSSRYLVKRTGEKVFLECVQDMDHENMFWYRQDPGLGLRLIYFSYDVKMKEKGDIPEGYSVSREKKERFSLILESASTNQTSMYLCASRNTRMFFGPGTRLTVL.

The rearrangement links TRBV20-1 to TRBJ2-1; TRBD2 might be the D (6 bases). The V gene lost 7 bases and the J gene lost 2 bases, with 12 bases spanning the gap. The CDR3 length is 13 residues. Germline assignment: CDR1 DFQATT and CDR2 SNEGSKA (reference sequence). CDR3 sequence reads: CSGDSPTYNEQFF. The CDR3 region has the DNA TGCAGTGGGGACTCCCCGACCTACAATGAGCAGTTCTTC.

In its sample, this clonotype was seen a few times. This chain uses TRBV19 with TRBJ2-1; D is perhaps TRBD2 (5 bases). This CDR3 is 15 amino acids long. The germline V gene encodes CDR1 LNHDA and CDR2 SQIVND (reference sequence). Deletions cut 5 bases from V and 5 bases from J, with 16 bases between. CDR3 in DNA: TGTGCCAGTAGTCTGGGTCTGGACTTGAACAATGAGCAGTTCTTC. Residues: CASSLGLDLNNEQFF.

This clonotype was picked up a small number of times. The chain combines TRBV11-2 with TRBJ2-3; D call uncertain. Germline assignment: CDR1 SGHAT and CDR2 FQNNGV. Trimming pared 4 bases from V and 0 bases from J, leaving 8 bases between. The CDR3 totals 14 residues. In DNA, the CDR3 is TGTGCCAGCAGCTCAATACCTAGCACAGATACGCAGTATTTT. Protein product: CASSSIPSTDTQYF. Full variable domain (missing parts from reference TRBV11-2 and TRBJ2-3): EAGVAQSPRYKIIEKRQSVAFWCNPISGHATLYWYQQILGQGPKLLIQFQNNGVVDDSQLPKDRFSAERLKGVDSTLKIQPAKLEDSAVYLCASSSIPSTDTQYFGPGTRLTVL.

CDR3 bases: TGCGCCAGCAGCTTGGCAGGGGCTGTAGAGCAGTACTTC. It translates to CASSLAGAVEQYF. The rearrangement uses TRBV5-1 and TRBJ2-7, with D maybe TRBD1 (6 bases). Trimming stripped 0 bases from V and 7 bases from J, with 11 bases between. The CDR3 extends over 13 amino acids. CDR1 and CDR2 from the germline V gene are SGHRS and YFSETQ. The full variable domain, with the rest looked up from reference TRBV5-1 and TRBJ2-7, is KAGVTQTPRYLIKTRGQQVTLSCSPISGHRSVSWYQQTPGQGLQFLFEYFSETQRNKGNFPGRFSGRQFSNSRSEMNVSTLELGDSALYLCASSLAGAVEQYFGPGTRLTVT.

This clonotype came up a few times. This chain connects TRBV7-2 to TRBJ2-7, with TRBD2 matching over 8 bases. Germline CDR1 is SGHTA and CDR2 is FQGNSA. The CDR3 contains 17 residues. J was trimmed by 1 base and V by 1 base; bases with no gene match: 9. In nucleotides, the CDR3 is TGTGCCAGCAGCTTAGGGCGGTTGCTAGCGGGTTCCTACGAGCAGTACTTC. Translation gives CASSLGRLLAGSYEQYF.

As for this clonotype: Just one base apart from a much larger clone, this may be a read error. The rearrangement links TRBV5-1 to TRBJ1-2; the D is unclear. Germline lookup yields CDR1 SGHRS and CDR2 YFSETQ. CDR3 length: 18 amino acids. V shed 3 bases and J shed 2 bases, with 23 bases lying between them. CDR3 in amino acids: CASSSMPRRVGSNYGYTF. The CDR3 DNA follows: TGCGCCAGCAGCTCTATGCCCCGACGGGTTGGCAGCAACTATGGCTACACCTTC.

Ten or more counts support this clonotype. The chain employs TRBV5-5 and TRBJ1-2, with 9 nucleotides matching TRBD1. Germline CDR1 is SGHKS and CDR2 is YYEKEE (reference sequence). J was trimmed by 6 bases and V by 4 bases; bases with no gene match: 7. There are 14 residues in the CDR3. The chain's CDR3 is CASSNRGQGNGYTF. CDR3 nucleotides: TGTGCCAGCAGCAACCGGGGACAGGGAAATGGCTACACCTTC.

This chain uses TRBV12-3 or TRBV12-4 with TRBJ1-4; 8 positions agree with TRBD1. The CDR3 sequence is 18 residues long. The V and J ends lost 5 bases and 0 bases, in that order; junction bases with no gene match: 11. Here the CDR3 DNA reads TGTGCCAGCAGTCCTGACAGGGGAGGCCCAGCAACTAATGAAAAACTGTTTTTT. Translated: CASSPDRGGPATNEKLFF.